This TCR beta chain was sequenced during a study of blood T cell repertoires in COVID-19. Turning to the study itself: Specimens from acute and convalescent COVID-19 originated in the United States, Italy and Spain. T cells, B-cell-depleted T cells, or PBMCs supplied cDNA or gDNA.

Measured with immunoSEQ multiplex PCR; TCRdb has only the in-frame clones, and not every one. The sample includes about 75,000 clones, about 91% seen only once; the top ten take approximately 6.8%. V trimming: 5 bases; J trimming: 5 bases; junction bases outside the gene matches: 7. This CDR3 has 15 amino acids. The germline CDR1 and CDR2 sequences are SNHLY and FYNNEI. V and J are TRBV2 and TRBJ2-1; 9 bases align to TRBD2. The TCR was taken from a woman in her seventies with acute or convalescent COVID-19. Sequencing was carried out using peripheral blood. The CDR3 here is CASSPEVAGDNEQFF. The CDR3 region has the DNA TGTGCCAGCAGTCCCGAGGTAGCGGGAGACAATGAGCAGTTCTTC.